The 8 T cell receptor beta chains given below trace back to one sample, sequenced in a study of T cell clusters in autoimmune cytopenias. One tube held mixed TRB-A and TRB-B primer pools for touch-down PCR. TCRdb reprocessed the multiplex PCR reads, with one entry per CDR3 protein and no DNA. This listing includes fewer than 10,000 distinct CDR3 sequences. TRB was amplified from approximately 250 ng of peripheral blood genomic DNA per sample. Sequences were obtained from peripheral blood. These receptors all come from a human donor with an autoimmune cytopenia or autoimmune hepatitis (not recorded which).

The V gene is TRBV6-5, the J gene TRBJ2-7; TCRdb returns TRBD2, unconfirmable since there is no DNA. CDR3 size: 14 residues. Germline V lookup: CDR1 MNHEY, CDR2 SVGAGI. CDR3: CASSRTSGPYEQYF.

The J gene is TRBJ1-5, the V gene TRBV18. CDR1 is KGHSH and CDR2 is LQKENI in the germline V gene. This CDR3 contains 14 residues. This chain's CDR3 is CASSPPPGNQPQHF. The full variable domain, its missing parts supplied by reference TRBV18 and TRBJ1-5, is NAGVMQNPRHLVRRRGQEARLRCSPMKGHSHVYWYRQLPEEGLKFMVYLQKENIIDESGMPKERFSAEFPKEGPSILRIQQVVRGDSAAYFCASSPPPGNQPQHFGDGTRLSIL.

In terms of frequency, this clonotype is medium-sized. The rearrangement uses TRBV6-5 and TRBJ1-2. The CDR3 is 11 amino acids. The germline V gene encodes CDR1 MNHEY and CDR2 SVGAGI. The CDR3 sequence is CASSYFYGYTF.

The chain combines TRBV7-3 with TRBJ1-2; TCRdb gives TRBD1 as the D gene, but with no DNA this cannot be confirmed. CDR1 and CDR2 from the germline V gene are SGHTA and FQGTGA. The CDR3 sequence is 14 residues long. The CDR3 sequence: CASSLTPGNYGYTF.

By frequency, this clonotype is medium-sized. V usage is TRBV12-3 or TRBV12-4 and J usage is TRBJ2-5; TCRdb reports TRBD2, a call that lacks DNA to check it against. This CDR3 has 13 residues. This chain's CDR3 is CASSPGLGETQYF.

The chain employs TRBV27 and TRBJ2-5. This CDR3 is built from 15 residues. CDR1 MNHEY and CDR2 SMNVEV come from the germline V gene (reference sequence). This CDR3 reads CASSLLAGTEGTQYF.

By frequency, this clonotype registers medium-sized (0.01 to 0.1%). The V call is TRBV7-9, the J call TRBJ2-2. The CDR3 length is 12 residues. In germline, CDR1 is SEHNR, CDR2 FQNEAQ (reference sequence). CDR3 region: CASSLMAGELFF.

This clonotype is called medium-sized based on its frequency. The chain uses TRBV19 and TRBJ2-7. The CDR3 sequence is 13 residues long. From germline, CDR1 is LNHDA and CDR2 SQIVND (reference sequence). CDR3 region: CASSIVEKGEQYF. Complete variable domain (other parts from reference TRBV19 and TRBJ2-7): DGGITQSPKYLFRKEGQNVTLSCEQNLNHDAMYWYRQDPGQGLRLIYYSQIVNDFQKGDIAEGYSVSREKKESFPLTVTSAQKNPTAFYLCASSIVEKGEQYFGPGTRLTVT.